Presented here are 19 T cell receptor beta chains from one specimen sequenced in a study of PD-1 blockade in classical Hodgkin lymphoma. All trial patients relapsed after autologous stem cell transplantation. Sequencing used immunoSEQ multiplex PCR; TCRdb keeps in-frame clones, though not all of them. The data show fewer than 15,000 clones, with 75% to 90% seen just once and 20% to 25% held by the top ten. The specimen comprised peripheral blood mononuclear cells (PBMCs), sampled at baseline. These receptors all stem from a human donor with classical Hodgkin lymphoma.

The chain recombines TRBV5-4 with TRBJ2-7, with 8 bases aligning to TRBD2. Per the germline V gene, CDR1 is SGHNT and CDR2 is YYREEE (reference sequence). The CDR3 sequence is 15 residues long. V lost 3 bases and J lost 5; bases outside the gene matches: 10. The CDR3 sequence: CASSSLAGLRNEQYF. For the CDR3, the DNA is TGTGCCAGCAGCTCCTTAGCGGGATTGCGGAACGAGCAGTACTTC.

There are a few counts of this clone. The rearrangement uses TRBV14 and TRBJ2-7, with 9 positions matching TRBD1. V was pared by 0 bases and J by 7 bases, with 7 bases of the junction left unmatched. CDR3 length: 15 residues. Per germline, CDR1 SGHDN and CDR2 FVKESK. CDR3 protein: CASSQDLDRGREQYF. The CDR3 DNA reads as TGTGCCAGCAGCCAAGATCTGGACAGGGGACGGGAGCAGTACTTC.

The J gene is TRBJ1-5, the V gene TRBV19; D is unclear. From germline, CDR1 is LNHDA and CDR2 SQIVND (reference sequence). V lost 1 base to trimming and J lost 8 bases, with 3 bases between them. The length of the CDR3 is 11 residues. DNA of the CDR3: TGTGCCAGTAGTATAGGAGAGCCCCAGCATTTT. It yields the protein CASSIGEPQHF.

The CDR3 DNA is TGTGCCAGCAGCGCCGGGGGGGCCCAGTACTTC. Translation gives CASSAGGAQYF. The genes are TRBV13 and TRBJ2-5, with 8 bases lining up with TRBD2. The germline CDR1 and CDR2 sequences are PRHDT and FYEKMQ (reference sequence). This CDR3 is 11 amino acids long. Losses at the gene ends were 5 bases for V and 9 bases for J; bases not matched to a gene: 2.

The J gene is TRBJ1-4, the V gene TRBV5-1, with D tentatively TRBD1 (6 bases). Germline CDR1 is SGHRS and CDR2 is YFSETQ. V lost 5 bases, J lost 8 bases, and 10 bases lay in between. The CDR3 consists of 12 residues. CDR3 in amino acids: CASRQGGEKLFF. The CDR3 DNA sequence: TGCGCCAGCAGACAGGGCGGGGAAAAACTGTTTTTT.

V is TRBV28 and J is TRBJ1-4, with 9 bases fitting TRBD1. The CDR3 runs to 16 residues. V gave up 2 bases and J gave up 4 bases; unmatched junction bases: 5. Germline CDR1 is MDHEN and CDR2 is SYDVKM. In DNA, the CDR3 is TGTGCCAGCAGTTTAAGGTTGACAGGGGGTAATGAAAAACTGTTTTTT. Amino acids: CASSLRLTGGNEKLFF.

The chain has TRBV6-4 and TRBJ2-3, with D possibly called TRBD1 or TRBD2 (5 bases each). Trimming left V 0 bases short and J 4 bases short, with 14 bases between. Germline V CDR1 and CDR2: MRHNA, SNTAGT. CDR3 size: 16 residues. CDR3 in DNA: TGTGCCAGCAGTGACTCGGCCGGGGCGTCGGCAGATACGCAGTATTTT. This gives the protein CASSDSAGASADTQYF.

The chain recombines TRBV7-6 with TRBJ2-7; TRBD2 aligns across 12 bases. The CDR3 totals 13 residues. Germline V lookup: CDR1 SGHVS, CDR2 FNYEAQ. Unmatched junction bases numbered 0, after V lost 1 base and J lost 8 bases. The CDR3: CASSLGTSGKQYF. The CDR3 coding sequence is TGTGCCAGCAGCTTAGGGACTAGCGGGAAGCAGTACTTC.

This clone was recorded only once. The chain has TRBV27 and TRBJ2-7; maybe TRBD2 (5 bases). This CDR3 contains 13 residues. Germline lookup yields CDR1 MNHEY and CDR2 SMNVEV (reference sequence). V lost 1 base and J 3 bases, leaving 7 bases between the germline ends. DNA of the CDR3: TGTGCCAGCAGTTTATTTGAGGGCTACGAGCAGTACTTC. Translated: CASSLFEGYEQYF.

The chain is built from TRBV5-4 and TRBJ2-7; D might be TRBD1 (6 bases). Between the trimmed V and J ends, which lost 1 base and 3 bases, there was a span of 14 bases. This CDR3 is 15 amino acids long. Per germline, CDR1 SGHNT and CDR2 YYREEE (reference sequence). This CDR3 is CASSLRRDTSYEQYF. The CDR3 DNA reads TGTGCCAGCAGCTTGCGCCGGGACACAAGCTACGAGCAGTACTTC.

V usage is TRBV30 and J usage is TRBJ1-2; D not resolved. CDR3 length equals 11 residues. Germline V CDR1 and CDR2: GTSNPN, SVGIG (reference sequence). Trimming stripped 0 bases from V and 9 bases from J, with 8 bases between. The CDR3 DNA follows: TGTGCCTGGAGTGTAGGGCCTAGCTACACCTTC. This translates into CAWSVGPSYTF. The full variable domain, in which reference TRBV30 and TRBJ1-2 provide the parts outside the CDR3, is SQTIHQWPATLVQPVGSPLSLECTVEGTSNPNLYWYRQAAGRGLQLLFYSVGIGQISSEVPQNLSASRPQDRQFILSSKKLLLSDSGFYLCAWSVGPSYTFGSGTRLTVV.

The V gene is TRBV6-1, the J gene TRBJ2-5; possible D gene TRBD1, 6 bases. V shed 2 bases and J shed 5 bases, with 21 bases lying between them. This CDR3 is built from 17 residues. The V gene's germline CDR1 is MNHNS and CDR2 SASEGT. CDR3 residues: CASSETGGGGVRETQYF. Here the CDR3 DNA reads TGTGCCAGCAGTGAAACCGGTGGGGGCGGCGTCCGGGAGACCCAGTACTTC.

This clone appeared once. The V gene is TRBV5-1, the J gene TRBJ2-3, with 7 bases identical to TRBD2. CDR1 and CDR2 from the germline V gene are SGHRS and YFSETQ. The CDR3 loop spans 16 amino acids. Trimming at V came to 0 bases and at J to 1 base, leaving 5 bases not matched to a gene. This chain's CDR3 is CASSLAGGGGTDTQYF. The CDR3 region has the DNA TGCGCCAGCAGCTTGGCCGGGGGAGGGGGCACAGATACGCAGTATTTT.

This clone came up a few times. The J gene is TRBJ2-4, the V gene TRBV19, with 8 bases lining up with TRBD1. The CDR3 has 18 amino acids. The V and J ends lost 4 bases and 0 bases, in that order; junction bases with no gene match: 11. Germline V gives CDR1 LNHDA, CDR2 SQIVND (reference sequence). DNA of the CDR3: TGTGCCAGTAGTAGGAGACAGGGGCCGTCCTCAGCCAAAAACATTCAGTACTTC. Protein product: CASSRRQGPSSAKNIQYF.

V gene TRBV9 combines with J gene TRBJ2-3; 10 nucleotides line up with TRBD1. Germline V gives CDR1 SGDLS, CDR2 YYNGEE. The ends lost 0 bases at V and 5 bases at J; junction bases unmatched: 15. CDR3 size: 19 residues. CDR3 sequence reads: CASSVGTGGTGVSEDTQYF. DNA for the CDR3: TGTGCCAGCAGCGTAGGGACAGGGGGGACGGGAGTCTCAGAAGATACGCAGTATTTT.

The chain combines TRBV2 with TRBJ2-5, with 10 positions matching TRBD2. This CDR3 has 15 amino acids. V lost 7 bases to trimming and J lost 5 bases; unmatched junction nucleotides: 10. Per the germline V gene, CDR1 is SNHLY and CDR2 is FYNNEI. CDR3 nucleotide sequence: TGTGCCAGCAAGCGGGTAGCGGGAGGTACGGAGACCCAGTACTTC. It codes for CASKRVAGGTETQYF.

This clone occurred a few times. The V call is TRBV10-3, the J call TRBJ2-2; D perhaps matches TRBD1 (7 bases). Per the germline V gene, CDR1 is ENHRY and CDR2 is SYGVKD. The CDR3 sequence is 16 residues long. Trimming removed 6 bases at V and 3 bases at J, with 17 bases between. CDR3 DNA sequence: TGTGCCATCAGACCCACAGGGGAGCGGGACACCGGGGAGCTGTTTTTT. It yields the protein CAIRPTGERDTGELFF.

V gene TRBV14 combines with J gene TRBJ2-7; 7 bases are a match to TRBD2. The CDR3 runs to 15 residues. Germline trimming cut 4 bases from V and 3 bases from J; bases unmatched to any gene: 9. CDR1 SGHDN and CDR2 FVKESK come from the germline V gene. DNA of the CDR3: TGTGCCAGCAGCCCGCTTGGGGAGGGAGACTACGAGCAGTACTTC. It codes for CASSPLGEGDYEQYF.

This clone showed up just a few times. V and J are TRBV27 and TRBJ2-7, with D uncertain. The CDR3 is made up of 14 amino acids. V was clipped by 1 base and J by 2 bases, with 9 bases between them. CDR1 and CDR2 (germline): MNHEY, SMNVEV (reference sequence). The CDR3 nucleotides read TGTGCCAGCAGTTTATTTGCCCGTCCCTACGAGCAGTACTTC. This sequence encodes CASSLFARPYEQYF.